This T cell receptor (beta chain) was found in a study of T cell responses to AZD1222 COVID-19 vaccine. Study-wide results and caveats: Along spike, vaccine-associated CD4 TCRs were found throughout, with dominance at 160-218 and 743-854.

For this clone: Its antigen is still unknown.

Measured with immunoSEQ multiplex PCR; TCRdb has only the in-frame clones, and not every one. The table shows about 140,000 clones, with more than 90% occurring only once. The germline V gene encodes CDR1 SGHRS and CDR2 YFSETQ. Trimming removed 5 bases at V and 3 bases at J, with 11 bases between. The CDR3 runs 14 residues. This clonotype originated in an adult in good health. The rearrangement links TRBV5-1 to TRBJ2-2, with a weak D call TRBD1 (6 bases). Sequenced here: peripheral blood, sampled on day 0 of AZD1222 vaccination. The CDR3, as DNA: TGCGCCAGCAGTCTACAGGGTGACACCGGGGAGCTGTTTTTT. It specifies CASSLQGDTGELFF.